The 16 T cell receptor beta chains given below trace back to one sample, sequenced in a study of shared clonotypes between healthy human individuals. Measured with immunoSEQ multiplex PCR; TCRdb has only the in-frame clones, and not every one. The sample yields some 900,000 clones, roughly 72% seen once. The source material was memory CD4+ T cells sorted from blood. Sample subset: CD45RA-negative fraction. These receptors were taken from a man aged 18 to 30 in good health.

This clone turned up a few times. The chain's CDR3 is CASSYTSGRSGEQYF. The CDR3 nucleotides are TGTGCCAGCAGTTATACTAGCGGGAGGTCGGGGGAGCAGTACTTC. This chain joins TRBV6-6 and TRBJ2-7; 12 bases align to TRBD2. J lost 7 bases, V lost 3 bases, and 7 bases had no gene match. CDR3 size: 15 residues. CDR1 and CDR2 (germline): MNHNY, SVGAGI (reference sequence).

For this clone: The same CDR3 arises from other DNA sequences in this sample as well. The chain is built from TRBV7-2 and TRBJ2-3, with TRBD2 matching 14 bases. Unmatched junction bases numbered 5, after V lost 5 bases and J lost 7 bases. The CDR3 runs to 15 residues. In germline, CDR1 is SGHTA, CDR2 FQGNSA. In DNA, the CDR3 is TGTGCCAGCAGCCTGGGACTAGCGGGAGTATATACGCAGTATTTT. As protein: CASSLGLAGVYTQYF.

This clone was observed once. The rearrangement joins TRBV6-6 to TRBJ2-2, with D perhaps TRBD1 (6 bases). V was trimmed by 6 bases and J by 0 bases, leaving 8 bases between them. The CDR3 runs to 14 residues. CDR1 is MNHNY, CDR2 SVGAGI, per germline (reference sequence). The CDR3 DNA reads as TGTGCCAGCAGCCGGACAGCGAACACCGGGGAGCTGTTTTTT. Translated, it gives CASSRTANTGELFF.

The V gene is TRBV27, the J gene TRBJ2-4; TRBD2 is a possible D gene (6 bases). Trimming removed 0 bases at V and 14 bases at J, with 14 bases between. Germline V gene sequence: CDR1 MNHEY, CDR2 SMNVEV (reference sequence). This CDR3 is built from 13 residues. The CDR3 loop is CASSLSKGTQEYF. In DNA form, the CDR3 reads TGTGCCAGCAGTTTATCGAAGGGGACTCAGGAGTACTTC.

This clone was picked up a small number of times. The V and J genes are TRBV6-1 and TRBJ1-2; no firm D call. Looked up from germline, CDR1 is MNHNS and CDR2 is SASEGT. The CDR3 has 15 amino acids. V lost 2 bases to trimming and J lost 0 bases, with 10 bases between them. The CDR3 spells CASSERAGANYGYTF. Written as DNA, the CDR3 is TGTGCCAGCAGTGAAAGGGCTGGAGCTAACTATGGCTACACCTTC.

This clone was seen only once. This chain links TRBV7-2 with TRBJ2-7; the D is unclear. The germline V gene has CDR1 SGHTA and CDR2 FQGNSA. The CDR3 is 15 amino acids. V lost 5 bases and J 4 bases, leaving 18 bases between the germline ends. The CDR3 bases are TGTGCCAGCAGCCCGACTGGGTCCCTAGGATACGAGCAGTACTTC. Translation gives CASSPTGSLGYEQYF.

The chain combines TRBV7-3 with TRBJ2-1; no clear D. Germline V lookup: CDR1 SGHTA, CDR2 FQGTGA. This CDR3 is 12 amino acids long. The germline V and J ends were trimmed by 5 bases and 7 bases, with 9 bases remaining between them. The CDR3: CASSPSRNEQFF. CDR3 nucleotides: TGTGCCAGCAGCCCAAGTCGAAATGAGCAGTTCTTC.

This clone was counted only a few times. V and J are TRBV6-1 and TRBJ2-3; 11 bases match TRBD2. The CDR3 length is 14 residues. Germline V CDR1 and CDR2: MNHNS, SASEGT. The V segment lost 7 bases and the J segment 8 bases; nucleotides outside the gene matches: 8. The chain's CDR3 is CASTVAGGLSTQYF. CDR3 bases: TGTGCCAGCACGGTAGCGGGGGGGCTAAGTACGCAGTATTTT.

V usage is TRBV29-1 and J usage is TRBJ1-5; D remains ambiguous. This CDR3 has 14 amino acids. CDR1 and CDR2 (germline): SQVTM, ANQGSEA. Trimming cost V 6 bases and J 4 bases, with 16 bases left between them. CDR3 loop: CSVVGSGGNQPQHF. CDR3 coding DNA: TGCAGCGTAGTAGGGTCGGGTGGGAATCAGCCCCAGCATTTT.

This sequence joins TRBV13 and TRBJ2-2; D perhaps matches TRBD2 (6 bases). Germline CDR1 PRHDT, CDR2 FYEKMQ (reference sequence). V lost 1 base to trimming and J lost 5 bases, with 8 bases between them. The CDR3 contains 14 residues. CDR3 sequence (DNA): TGTGCCAGCAGCTTAGCCGGGGGTACCGGGGAGCTGTTTTTT. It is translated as CASSLAGGTGELFF.

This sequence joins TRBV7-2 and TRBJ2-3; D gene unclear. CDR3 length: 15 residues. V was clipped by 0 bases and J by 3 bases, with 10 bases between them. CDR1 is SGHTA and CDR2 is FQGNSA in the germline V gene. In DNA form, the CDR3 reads TGTGCCAGCAGCTTAGCGCGGAGTGGGACAGATACGCAGTATTTT. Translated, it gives CASSLARSGTDTQYF.

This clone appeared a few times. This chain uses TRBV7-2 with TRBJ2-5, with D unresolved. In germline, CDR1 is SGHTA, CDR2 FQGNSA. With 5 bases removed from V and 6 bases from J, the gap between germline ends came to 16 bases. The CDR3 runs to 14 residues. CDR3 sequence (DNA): TGTGCCAGCAGCGGTGATGTCAACTACAAGACCCAGTACTTC. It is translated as CASSGDVNYKTQYF.

The CDR3 coding sequence is TGCGCCAGCAGCTTGCAGGACAGTACTGAAGCTTTCTTT. Amino acid sequence: CASSLQDSTEAFF. This chain links TRBV5-1 with TRBJ1-1, with D perhaps TRBD1 (6 bases). The CDR3 consists of 13 residues. The V gene's germline CDR1 is SGHRS and CDR2 YFSETQ. The germline V and J ends were trimmed by 1 base and 5 bases, with 9 bases remaining between them.

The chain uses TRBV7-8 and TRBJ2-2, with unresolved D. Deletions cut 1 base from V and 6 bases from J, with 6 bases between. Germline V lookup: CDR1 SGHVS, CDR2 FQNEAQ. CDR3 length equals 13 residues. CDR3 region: CASSLGLAGELFF. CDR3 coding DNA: TGTGCCAGCAGCTTAGGGTTGGCCGGGGAGCTGTTTTTT.

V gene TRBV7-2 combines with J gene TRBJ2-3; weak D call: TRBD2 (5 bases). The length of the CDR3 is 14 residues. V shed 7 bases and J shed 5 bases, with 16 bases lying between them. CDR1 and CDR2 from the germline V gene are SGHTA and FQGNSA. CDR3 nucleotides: TGTGCCAGCACCCGAGGACTCGTCCTAGATACGCAGTATTTT. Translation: CASTRGLVLDTQYF.

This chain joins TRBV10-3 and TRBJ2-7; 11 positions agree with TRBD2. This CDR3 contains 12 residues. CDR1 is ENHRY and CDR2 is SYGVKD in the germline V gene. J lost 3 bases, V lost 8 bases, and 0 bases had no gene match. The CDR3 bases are TGTGCCATCGGGACTAGCGGCTACGAGCAGTACTTC. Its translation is CAIGTSGYEQYF.